Described below is a single T cell receptor beta chain sequence and its context. No cognate antigen has been identified for it. No base quality values were provided; no much bigger clone lies one nucleotide off. These data originate in a study of T-cell memory formation after mild COVID-19 (dated by TCRdb to the early 2020s). Notes on the research overall: Most TCR sequence clusters were specific to one of the two donors. The cohort comprised two young, previously healthy adult volunteers, one female and one male. In a couple of donors, T-cell clones that expanded and contracted after mild COVID-19 were tracked by sequencing TCRalpha and TCRbeta repertoires over time. The research as a whole found: Balanced CD4/CD8 phenotypes were observed for clones contracting from day 15 to 85, whereas a bias towards CD4+ was observed for a second wave of clones expanding from day 15 to 37. Whether the second-wave clones peaking on day 37 were SARS-CoV-2 specific was not confirmed. Contracting CD4+ clones turned up mainly in the CM and EM memory subsets, whereas EMRA was where CD8+ clones were enriched. The study covered only two mild cases, and larger cohorts including severe cases with pre-infection samples were considered necessary. The detection of some responding clones in pre-infection memory suggests that pre-existing cross-reactive memory T cells joined the SARS-CoV-2 response.

PBMCs were isolated by Ficoll-Paque density gradient centrifugation. This sample was sequenced with an Illumina NovaSeq 6000. cDNA libraries for TCRalpha and TCRbeta were prepared by 5'RACE using constant-segment primers, with sample barcodes and unique molecular identifiers added. RNA was extracted from every sample with Trizol reagent. Amplification of the libraries took two PCR steps, and the second step added a second sample barcode plus Illumina TruSeq adapters. Sequencing of the libraries was done on an Illumina NovaSeq, producing 2 x 150 bp paired-end reads. The published analysis was carried out like this. Demultiplexing of reads and collapsing into UMI-guided consensus sequences were performed with migec v1.2.7. Using mixcr v2.1.11, UMI consensuses were aligned to TRA and TRB V and J templates and then assembled into clonotypes. Clonotypes were classified as expanded or contracted when called significant by both edgeR and NoisET, with noise models trained on biological replicates. For edgeR calls, the cutoffs were a false discovery rate-adjusted p below 0.01 and a log2 fold-change threshold of 1. PCA with hierarchical clustering of max-normalized trajectories of the 1000 most abundant clonotypes was used as exploratory dynamics analysis. Each responding clone was given a CD4 or CD8 phenotype based on the CD4+ and CD8+ repertoires, which had been sequenced separately. Using fastp at Q25 and MiXCR, TCRdb reprocessed the public reads and kept productive beta chains. CDR3 protein duplicates are merged, each entry listing the most common genes and DNA. Clone size and V and J calls follow TCRdb, not the original study. The sample table records hundreds of thousands of distinct CDR3 sequences; 18% of these occur just once. Approximately 13% of the sample comes from the top ten.

The CDR3 goes from the cysteine to the phenylalanine over 14 residues. Here the CDR3 DNA is all that survives: 42 bases in frame from base 1. From V the trimming removes 4 bases and from J it removes 9 bases, while the gene matches leave 6 bases of the junction unaccounted for. In this chain, TRBV12-3 or TRBV12-4 is recombined with TRBJ1-5; 10 bases in the middle match TRBD1. Sequenced sample: PBMCs or a T cell subset sorted from them (not recorded which). This TCR derives from an adult woman who had mild COVID-19 (a few samples of this study predate the infection). The sample titles of this study are shuffled in the database, so cell type and time point are left out; the donor was told from shared clones. The CDR3 region: CASSSGQGERPQHF. In nucleotide form, the sequence is TGTGCCAGCAGTTCCGGACAGGGGGAGAGGCCCCAGCATTTT.